This record concerns one TCR beta chain sequence. Deletions cut 4 bases from V and 5 bases from J, with 11 bases between. Germline V gene sequence: CDR1 MNHNS, CDR2 SASEGT. There are 13 residues in the CDR3. Generated by immunoSEQ multiplex PCR, the TCRdb table keeps only in-frame clones and is missing some. The table records some 76,000 clones, over 85% of them present only once. These data are taken from a study of OX40 agonist ivuxolimab in advanced cancers. This chain connects TRBV6-1 to TRBJ2-5; D remains ambiguous. This material consisted of CD4+ or CD8+ T cells sorted from blood, taken in a trial of the OX40 agonist ivuxolimab. This TCR was sampled from an adult with an advanced solid tumor such as melanoma, head and neck, liver or kidney cancer. CDR3 nucleotide sequence: TGTGCCAGCAGTGTTGATAGCCAGGAGACCCAGTACTTC. Protein: CASSVDSQETQYF.